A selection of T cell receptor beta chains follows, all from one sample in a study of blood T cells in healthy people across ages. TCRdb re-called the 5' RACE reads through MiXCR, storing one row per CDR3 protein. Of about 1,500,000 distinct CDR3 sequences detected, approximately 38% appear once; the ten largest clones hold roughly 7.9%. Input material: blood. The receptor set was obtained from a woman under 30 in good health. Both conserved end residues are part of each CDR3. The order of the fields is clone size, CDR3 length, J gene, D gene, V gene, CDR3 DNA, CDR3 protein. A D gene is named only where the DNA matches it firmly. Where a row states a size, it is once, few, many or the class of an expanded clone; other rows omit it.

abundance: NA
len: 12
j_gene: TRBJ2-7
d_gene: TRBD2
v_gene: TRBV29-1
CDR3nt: TGCAGCGTTGAGGGGGGGTTCGGGGAGCAGTACTTC
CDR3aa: CSVEGGFGEQYF

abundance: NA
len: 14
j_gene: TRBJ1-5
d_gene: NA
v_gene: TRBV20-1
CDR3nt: TGCAGTGCACGCAGGGAGGGCAGCAATCAGCCCCAGCATTTT
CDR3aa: CSARREGSNQPQHF

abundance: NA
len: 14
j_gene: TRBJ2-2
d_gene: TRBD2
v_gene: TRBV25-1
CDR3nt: TGTGCCAGCAGGGCTAGCGGGAACACCGGGGAGCTGTTTTTT
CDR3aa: CASRASGNTGELFF

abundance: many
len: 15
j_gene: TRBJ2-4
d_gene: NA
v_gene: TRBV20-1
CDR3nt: TGCAGTGCTAGAGATAAGGGCGGGGCGGGCAACATTCAGTACTTC
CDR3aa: CSARDKGGAGNIQYF

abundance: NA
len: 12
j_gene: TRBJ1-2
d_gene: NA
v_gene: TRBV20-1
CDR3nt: TGCAGTGCTATAAAGGCGGCGAGTGGCTACACCTTC
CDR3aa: CSAIKAASGYTF

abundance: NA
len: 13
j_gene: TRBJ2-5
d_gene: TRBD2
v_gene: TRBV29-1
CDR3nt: TGCAGCGTTCTAGCGGGGGTGGGGGCGACCCAGTACTTC
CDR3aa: CSVLAGVGATQYF

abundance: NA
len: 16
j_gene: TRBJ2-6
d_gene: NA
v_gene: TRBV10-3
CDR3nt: TGTGCCATCAGTGAGTCTGGGGGTTCGGGGGCCAACGTCCTGACTTTC
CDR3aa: CAISESGGSGANVLTF

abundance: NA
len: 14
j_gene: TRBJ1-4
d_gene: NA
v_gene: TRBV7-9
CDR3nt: TGTGCCAGCAGCTTAGTAGAGGAGGATGAAAAACTGTTTTTT
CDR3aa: CASSLVEEDEKLFF

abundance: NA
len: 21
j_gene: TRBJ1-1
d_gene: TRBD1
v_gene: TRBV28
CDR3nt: TGTGCCAGCAGTTCCGCCCTCGGGACAGGGGTCTCCTTTATAGTAGGCTGGGAAGCTTTCTTT
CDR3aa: CASSSALGTGVSFIVGWEAFF

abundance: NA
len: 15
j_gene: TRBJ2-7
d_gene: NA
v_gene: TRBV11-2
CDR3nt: TGTGCCAGCAGCTTGCCCAGCGGGACACCCTACGAGCAGTACTTC
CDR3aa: CASSLPSGTPYEQYF

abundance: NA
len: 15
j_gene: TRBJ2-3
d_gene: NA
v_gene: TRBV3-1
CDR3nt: TGTGCCAGCAGCCCCCGGGGTTATGAGACAGATACGCAGTATTTT
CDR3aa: CASSPRGYETDTQYF

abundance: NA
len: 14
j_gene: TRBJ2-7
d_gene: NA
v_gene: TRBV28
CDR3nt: TGTGCCAGCAGGCGGGACGTGGCAACCTACGAGCAGTACTTC
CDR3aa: CASRRDVATYEQYF

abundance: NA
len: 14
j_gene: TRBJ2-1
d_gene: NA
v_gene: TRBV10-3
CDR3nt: TGTGCCATCAGTGAGTCGCGCTCCTACAATGAGCAGTTCTTC
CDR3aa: CAISESRSYNEQFF

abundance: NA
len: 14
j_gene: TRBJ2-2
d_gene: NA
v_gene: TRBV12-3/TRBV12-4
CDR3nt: TGTGCCAGCAGTTTCGGGTCCCTCTCCGGGGAGCTGTTTTTT
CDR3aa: CASSFGSLSGELFF

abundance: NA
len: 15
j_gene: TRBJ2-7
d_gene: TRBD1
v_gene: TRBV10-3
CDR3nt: TGTGCCATCAGTACCCGGGCACAGGGGGTCTACGAGCAGTACTTC
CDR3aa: CAISTRAQGVYEQYF

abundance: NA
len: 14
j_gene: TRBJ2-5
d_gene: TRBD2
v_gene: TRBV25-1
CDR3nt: TGTGCCAGCACCGCACTAGCGGGAGAGGTTGAGCAGTACTTC
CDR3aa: CASTALAGEVEQYF

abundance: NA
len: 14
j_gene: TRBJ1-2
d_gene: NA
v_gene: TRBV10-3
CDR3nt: TGTGCCATCAGTCGGGACCGCTCACTCTATGGCTACACCTTC
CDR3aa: CAISRDRSLYGYTF

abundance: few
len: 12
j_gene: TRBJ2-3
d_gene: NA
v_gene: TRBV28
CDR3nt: TGTGCCACCGCAGAGAGTAGAGATACGCAGTATTTT
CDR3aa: CATAESRDTQYF

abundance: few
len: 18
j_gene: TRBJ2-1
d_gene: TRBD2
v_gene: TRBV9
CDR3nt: TGTGCCAGCAGCCACCGTCCGGCTAGCGGGAGTCTCGACAATGAGCAGTTCTTC
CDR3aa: CASSHRPASGSLDNEQFF

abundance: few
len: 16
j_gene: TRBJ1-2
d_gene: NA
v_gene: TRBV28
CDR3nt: TGTGCCAGCAGCCCGACGGGGGGACTCCCGAACTATGGCTACACCTTC
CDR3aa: CASSPTGGLPNYGYTF

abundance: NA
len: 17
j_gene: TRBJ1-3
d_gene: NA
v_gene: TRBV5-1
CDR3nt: TGCGCCAGCAGCACTCGAGGATCGGGGGCTAGCGGAAACACCATATATTTT
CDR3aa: CASSTRGSGASGNTIYF

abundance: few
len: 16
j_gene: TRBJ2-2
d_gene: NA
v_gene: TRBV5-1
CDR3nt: TGCGCCAGCAGCCGGGACCCGGGAGTGAACACCGGGGAGCTGTTTTTT
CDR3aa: CASSRDPGVNTGELFF

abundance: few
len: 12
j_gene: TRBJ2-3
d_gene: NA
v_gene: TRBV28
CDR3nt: TGTGCCAGCAGCCTGACAGAAGCTGCGCAGTATTTT
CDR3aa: CASSLTEAAQYF

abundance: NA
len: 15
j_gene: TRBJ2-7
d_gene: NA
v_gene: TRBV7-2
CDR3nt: TGTGCCAGCAGCTTATATCGGGCAGGGACCTACGAGCAGTACTTC
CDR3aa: CASSLYRAGTYEQYF

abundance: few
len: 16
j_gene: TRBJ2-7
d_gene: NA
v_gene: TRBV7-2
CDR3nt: TGTGCCAGCAGCTTTCCCGGGGGACAGTTAATTTACGAGCAGTACTTC
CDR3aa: CASSFPGGQLIYEQYF

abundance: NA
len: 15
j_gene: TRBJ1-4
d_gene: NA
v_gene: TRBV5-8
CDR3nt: TGTGCCAGCAGCTCGCGCGGGGCCCTTTTGGAGGAACTGTTTTTT
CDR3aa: CASSSRGALLEELFF

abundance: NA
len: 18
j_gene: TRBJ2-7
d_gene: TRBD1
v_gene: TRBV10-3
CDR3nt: TGTGCCATCAGTGAGTCGAGTTTGTTAGGGACAGGCGGATACGAGCAGTACTTC
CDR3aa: CAISESSLLGTGGYEQYF

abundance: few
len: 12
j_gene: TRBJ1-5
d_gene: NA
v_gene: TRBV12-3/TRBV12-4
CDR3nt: TGTGCCAGCAGTTTCGTGGGGCAGCCCCAGCATTTT
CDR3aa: CASSFVGQPQHF

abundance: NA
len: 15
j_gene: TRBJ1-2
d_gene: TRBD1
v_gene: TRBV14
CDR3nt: TGTGTCAGCAGCCAAGAAATGACAGGGGGCTATGGCTACACCTTC
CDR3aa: CVSSQEMTGGYGYTF

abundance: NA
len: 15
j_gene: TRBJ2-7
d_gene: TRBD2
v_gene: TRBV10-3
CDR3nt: TGTGCCATCAGTGAGTCGGGGAGGGGATCCTACGAGCAGTACTTC
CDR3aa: CAISESGRGSYEQYF

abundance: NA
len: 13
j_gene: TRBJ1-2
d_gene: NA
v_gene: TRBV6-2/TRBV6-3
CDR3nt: TGTGCCAGCCTACTAGCAGGGGCCTATGGCTACACCTTC
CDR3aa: CASLLAGAYGYTF

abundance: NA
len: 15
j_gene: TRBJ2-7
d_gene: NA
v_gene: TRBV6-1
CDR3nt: TGTGCCAGCAGTGATTACGTAGGGGATTGGGATGAGCAGTACTTC
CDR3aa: CASSDYVGDWDEQYF

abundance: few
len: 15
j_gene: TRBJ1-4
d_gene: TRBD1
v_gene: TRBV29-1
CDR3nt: TGCAGCGTTTTCTTCACCGGGACAGGGGGCGAAAAACTGTTTTTT
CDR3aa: CSVFFTGTGGEKLFF

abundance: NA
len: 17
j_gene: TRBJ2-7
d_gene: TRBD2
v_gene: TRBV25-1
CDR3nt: TGTGCCAGCAGTAAAATAACTAGCGGGAGCTCCTACAATGAGCAGTACTTC
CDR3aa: CASSKITSGSSYNEQYF

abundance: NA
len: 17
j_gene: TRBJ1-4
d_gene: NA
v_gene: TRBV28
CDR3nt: TGTGCCAGCAGTTCCGCGGGGCAGGGCCGATCTAATGAAAAACTGTTTTTT
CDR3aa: CASSSAGQGRSNEKLFF

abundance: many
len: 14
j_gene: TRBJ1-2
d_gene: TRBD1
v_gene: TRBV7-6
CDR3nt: TGTGCCAGCAGCTTAGAGGCAGGGGGCGGTGGCTACACCTTC
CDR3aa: CASSLEAGGGGYTF

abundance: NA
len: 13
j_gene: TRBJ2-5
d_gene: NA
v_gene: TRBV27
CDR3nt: TGTGCCAGCAGTTTATCGGTGAAAGAGACCCAGTACTTC
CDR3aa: CASSLSVKETQYF

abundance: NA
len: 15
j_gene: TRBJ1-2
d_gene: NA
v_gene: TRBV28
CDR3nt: TGTGCCAGCAGTTCCCCCGCTGGGATTAACTATGGCTACACCTTC
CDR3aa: CASSSPAGINYGYTF

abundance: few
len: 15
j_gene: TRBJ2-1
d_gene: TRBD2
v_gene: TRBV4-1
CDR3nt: TGCGCCAGCACCCCACTGGCGGGGGCCTACAATGAGCAGTTCTTC
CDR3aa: CASTPLAGAYNEQFF

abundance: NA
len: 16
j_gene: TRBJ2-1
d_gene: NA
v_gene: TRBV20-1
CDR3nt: TGCAGTGCTAGGAAAACCGACCCCTCTATGGGGAATGAGCAGTTCTTC
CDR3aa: CSARKTDPSMGNEQFF

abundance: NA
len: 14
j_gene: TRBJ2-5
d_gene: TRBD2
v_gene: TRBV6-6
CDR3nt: TGTGCCAGCAACCCTAGCGGGTCACAAGAGACCCAGTACTTC
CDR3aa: CASNPSGSQETQYF

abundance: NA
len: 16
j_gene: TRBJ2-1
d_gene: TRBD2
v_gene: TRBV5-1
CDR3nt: TGCGCCAGCAGCTTGGCCCTAGCGGGAGGCCGGAATGAGCAGTTCTTC
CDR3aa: CASSLALAGGRNEQFF